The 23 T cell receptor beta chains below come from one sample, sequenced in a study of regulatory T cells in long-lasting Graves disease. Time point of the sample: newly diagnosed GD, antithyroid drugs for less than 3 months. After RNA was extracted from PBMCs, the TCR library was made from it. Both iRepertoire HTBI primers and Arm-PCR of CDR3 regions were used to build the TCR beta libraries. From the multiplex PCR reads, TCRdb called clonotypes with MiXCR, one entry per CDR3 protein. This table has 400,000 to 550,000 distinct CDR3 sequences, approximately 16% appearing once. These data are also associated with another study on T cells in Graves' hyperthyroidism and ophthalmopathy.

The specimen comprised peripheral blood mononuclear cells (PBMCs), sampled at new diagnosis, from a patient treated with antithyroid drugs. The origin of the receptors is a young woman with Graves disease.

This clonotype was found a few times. CDR3: CASSRGGDIDEQFF. In nucleotides, the CDR3 is TGTGCCAGTAGCAGAGGCGGGGACATCGATGAGCAGTTCTTC. This chain links TRBV19 with TRBJ2-1, with D perhaps matching TRBD1 or TRBD2 (6 bases each). CDR1 and CDR2 from the germline V gene are LNHDA and SQIVND (reference sequence). The CDR3 length is 14 residues. Deletions cut 6 bases from V and 8 bases from J, with 17 bases between.

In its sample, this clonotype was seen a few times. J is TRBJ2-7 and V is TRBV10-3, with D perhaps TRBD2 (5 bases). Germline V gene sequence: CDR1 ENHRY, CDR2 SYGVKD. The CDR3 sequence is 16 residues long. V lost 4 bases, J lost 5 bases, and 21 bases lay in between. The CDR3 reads CAISVSLEGRGDEQYF. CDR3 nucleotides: TGTGCCATCAGTGTCTCTTTAGAGGGCCGTGGCGACGAGCAGTACTTC.

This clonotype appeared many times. The chain's CDR3 is CASSPRNGGQNEAFF. CDR3 sequence (DNA): TGCGCCAGCAGCCCTAGGAACGGCGGACAGAACGAAGCTTTCTTT. The chain recombines TRBV5-1 with TRBJ1-1; TRBD1 is a possible D gene (6 bases). V lost 4 bases and J 8 bases, leaving 21 bases between the germline ends. The germline V gene has CDR1 SGHRS and CDR2 YFSETQ. The CDR3 contains 15 residues.

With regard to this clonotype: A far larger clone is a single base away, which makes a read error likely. The CDR3 sequence is CASSLYRVGNTIYF. The CDR3 DNA reads TGTGCCAGCAGCTTGTACAGGGTCGGAAACACCATATATTTT. This chain links TRBV7-9 with TRBJ1-3; D might be TRBD1 (6 bases). Germline lookup yields CDR1 SEHNR and CDR2 FQNEAQ (reference sequence). The CDR3 contains 14 residues. V was pared by 3 bases and J by 4 bases, with 10 bases between.

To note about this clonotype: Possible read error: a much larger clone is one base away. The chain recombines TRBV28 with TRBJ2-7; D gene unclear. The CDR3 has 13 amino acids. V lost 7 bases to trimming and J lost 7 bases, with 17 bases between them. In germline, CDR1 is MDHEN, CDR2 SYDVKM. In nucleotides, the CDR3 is TGTGCCAGCACCCACTTCGGAGCTCGGGAGCAGTACTTC. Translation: CASTHFGAREQYF.

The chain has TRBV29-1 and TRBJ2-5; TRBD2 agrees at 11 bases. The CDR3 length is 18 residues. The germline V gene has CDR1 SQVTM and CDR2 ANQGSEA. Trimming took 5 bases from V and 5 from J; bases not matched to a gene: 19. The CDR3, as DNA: TGCAGCGTTTTTGGGGCCAGGATAGCGGGAGGGCCGGCGGAGACCCAGTACTTC. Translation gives CSVFGARIAGGPAETQYF.

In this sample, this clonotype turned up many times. Here the CDR3 DNA reads TGTGCCAGCAGCCCATCCCTCTGGGACAGGGGGAGTGGCTACACCTTC. Its translation: CASSPSLWDRGSGYTF. V usage is TRBV9 and J usage is TRBJ1-2, with 11 bases aligning to TRBD1. J lost 7 bases, V lost 4 bases, and 12 bases had no gene match. In germline, CDR1 is SGDLS, CDR2 YYNGEE. The CDR3 totals 16 residues.

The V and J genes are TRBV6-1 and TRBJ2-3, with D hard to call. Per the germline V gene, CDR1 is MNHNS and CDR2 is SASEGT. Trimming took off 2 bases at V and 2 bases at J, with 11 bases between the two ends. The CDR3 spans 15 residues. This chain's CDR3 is CASSEPLSATDTQYF. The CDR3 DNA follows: TGTGCCAGCAGTGAACCCTTATCAGCCACAGATACGCAGTATTTT.

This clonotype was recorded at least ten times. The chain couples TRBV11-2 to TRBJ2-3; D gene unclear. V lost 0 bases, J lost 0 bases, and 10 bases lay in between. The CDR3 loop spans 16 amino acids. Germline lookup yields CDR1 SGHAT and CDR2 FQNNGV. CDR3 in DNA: TGTGCCAGCAGCTTAGATCCGGGTGCTAGCACAGATACGCAGTATTTT. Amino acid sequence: CASSLDPGASTDTQYF.

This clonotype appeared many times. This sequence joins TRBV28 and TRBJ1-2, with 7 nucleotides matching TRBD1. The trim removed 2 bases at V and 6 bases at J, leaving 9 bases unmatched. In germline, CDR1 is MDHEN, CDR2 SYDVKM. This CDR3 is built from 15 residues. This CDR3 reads CASSLVSLQGNGYTF. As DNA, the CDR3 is TGTGCCAGCAGTTTAGTCTCCTTACAGGGGAATGGCTACACCTTC.

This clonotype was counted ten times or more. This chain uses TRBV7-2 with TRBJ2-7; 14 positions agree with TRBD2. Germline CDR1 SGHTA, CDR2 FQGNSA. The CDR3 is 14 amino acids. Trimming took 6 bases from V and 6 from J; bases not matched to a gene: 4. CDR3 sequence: CASRPGLAGVEQYF. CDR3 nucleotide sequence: TGTGCCAGCAGACCGGGACTAGCGGGAGTCGAGCAGTACTTC.

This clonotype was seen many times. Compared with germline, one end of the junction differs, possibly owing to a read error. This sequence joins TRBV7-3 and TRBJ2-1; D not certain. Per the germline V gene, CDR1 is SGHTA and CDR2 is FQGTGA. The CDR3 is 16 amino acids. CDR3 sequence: CANSSQPRKDYNEQFF. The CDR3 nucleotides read TGTGCCAACAGCTCCCAACCGAGAAAGGATTACAATGAGCAGTTCTTC. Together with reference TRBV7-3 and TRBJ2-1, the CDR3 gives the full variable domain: GAGVSQTPSNKVTEKGKYVELRCDPISGHTALYWYRQSLGQGPEFLIYFQGTGAADDSGLPNDRFFAVRPEGSVSTLKIQRTERGDSAVYLCANSSQPRKDYNEQFFGPGTRLTVL.

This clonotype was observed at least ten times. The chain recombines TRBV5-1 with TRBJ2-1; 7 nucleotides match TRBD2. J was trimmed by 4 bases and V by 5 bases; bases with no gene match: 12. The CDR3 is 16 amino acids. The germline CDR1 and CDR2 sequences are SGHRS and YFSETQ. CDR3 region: CASRFLAGDIYNEQFF. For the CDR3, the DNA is TGCGCCAGCAGGTTTCTGGCGGGAGATATTTACAATGAGCAGTTCTTC.

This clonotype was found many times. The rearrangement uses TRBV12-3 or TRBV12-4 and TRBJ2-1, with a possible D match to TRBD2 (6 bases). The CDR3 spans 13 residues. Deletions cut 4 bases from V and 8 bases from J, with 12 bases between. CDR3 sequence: CASSSGLPDEQFF. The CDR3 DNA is TGTGCCAGCAGTTCGGGACTTCCAGATGAGCAGTTCTTC.

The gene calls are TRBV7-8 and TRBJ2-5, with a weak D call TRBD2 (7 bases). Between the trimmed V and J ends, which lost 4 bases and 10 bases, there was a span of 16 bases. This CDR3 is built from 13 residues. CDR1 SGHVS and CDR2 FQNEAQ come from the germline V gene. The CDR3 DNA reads TGTGCCAGCAGCTACTGGGGGGGGCCGGGCCAGTACTTC. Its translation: CASSYWGGPGQYF.

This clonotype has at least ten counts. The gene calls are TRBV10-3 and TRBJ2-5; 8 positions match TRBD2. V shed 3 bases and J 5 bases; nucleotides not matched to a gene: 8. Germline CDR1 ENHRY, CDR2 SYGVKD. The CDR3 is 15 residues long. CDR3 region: CAISDERGGRETQYF. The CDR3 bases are TGTGCCATCAGTGATGAGCGCGGGGGGCGGGAGACCCAGTACTTC.

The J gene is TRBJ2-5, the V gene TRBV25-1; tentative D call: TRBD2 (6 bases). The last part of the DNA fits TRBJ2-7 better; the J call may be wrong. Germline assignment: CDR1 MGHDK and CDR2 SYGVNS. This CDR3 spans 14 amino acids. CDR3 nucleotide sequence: TGTGCCAGCAGTGAAGGAGGGCTCTCTTCCGAGCAGTACTTC. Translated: CASSEGGLSSEQYF.

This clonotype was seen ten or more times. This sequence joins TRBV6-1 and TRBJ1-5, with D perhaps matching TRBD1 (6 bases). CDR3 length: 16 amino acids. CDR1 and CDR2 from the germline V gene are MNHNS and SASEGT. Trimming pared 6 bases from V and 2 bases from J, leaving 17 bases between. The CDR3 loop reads CASSPRGTGGNQPQHF. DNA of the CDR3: TGTGCCAGCAGCCCGAGGGGGACCGGGGGCAATCAGCCCCAGCATTTT.

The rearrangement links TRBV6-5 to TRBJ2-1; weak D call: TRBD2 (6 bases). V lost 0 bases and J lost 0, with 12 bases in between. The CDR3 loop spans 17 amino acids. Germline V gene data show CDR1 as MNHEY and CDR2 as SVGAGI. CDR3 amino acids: CASSYSRMGGSYNEQFF. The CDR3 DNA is TGTGCCAGCAGTTACTCGAGAATGGGGGGCTCCTACAATGAGCAGTTCTTC.

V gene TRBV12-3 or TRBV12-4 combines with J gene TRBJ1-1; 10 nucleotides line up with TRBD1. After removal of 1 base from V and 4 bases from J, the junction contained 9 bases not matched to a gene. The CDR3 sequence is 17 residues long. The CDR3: CASSLGWGTGDGTEAFF. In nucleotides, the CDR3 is TGTGCCAGCAGTTTAGGTTGGGGGACAGGGGATGGCACTGAAGCTTTCTTT.

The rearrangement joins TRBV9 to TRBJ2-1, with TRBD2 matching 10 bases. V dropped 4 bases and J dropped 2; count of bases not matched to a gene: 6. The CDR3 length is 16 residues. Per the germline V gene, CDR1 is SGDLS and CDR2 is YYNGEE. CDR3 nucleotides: TGTGCCAGCAGCCCCCGGACTAGCGGAACCTACAATGAGCAGTTCTTC. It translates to CASSPRTSGTYNEQFF.

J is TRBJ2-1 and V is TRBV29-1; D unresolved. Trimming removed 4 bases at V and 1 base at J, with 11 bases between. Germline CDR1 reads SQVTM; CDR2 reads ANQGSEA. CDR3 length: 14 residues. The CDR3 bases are TGCAGCGTTGGGGCGGATGGTTCCTACAATGAGCAGTTCTTC. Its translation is CSVGADGSYNEQFF.

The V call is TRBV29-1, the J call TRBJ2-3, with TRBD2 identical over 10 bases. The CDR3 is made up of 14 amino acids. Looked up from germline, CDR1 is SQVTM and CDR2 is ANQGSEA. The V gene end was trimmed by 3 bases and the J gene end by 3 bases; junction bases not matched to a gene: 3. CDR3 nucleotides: TGCAGCGTTGATTCTAGCGGGAGAACAGATACGCAGTATTTT. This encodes CSVDSSGRTDTQYF.